The 3 T cell receptor beta chains below all came from one sample that was sequenced in a study of graft-versus-host responses after intestinal transplantation. Assay used: immunoSEQ multiplex PCR; TCRdb lists only in-frame clones, some missing. The profile shows tens of thousands of clones, approximately 96% of them singletons. Their recognized antigens are unknown. Here the sequenced sample was unstimulated CD8+ T cells sorted from spleen or lymph node cells, taken before transplant. The receptors derive from a human donor who was the organ donor for an intestinal transplant.

The chain uses TRBV27 and TRBJ2-5; D remains ambiguous. Germline CDR1 MNHEY, CDR2 SMNVEV (reference sequence). V lost 8 bases, J lost 5 bases, and 12 bases lay in between. The CDR3 sequence is 12 residues long. CDR3 sequence (DNA): TGTGCCAGCTCCAACCCCGGGGAGACCCAGTACTTC. This encodes CASSNPGETQYF.

This chain connects TRBV6-5 to TRBJ2-7; D might be TRBD1 or TRBD2, each matching 5 bases. Trimming removed 6 bases from V and 2 bases from J, with 14 bases in between. Germline lookup yields CDR1 MNHEY and CDR2 SVGAGI. The CDR3 spans 14 residues. The CDR3 reads CASSYISGPYEQYF. Here the CDR3 DNA reads TGTGCCAGCAGCTATATTTCGGGACCCTACGAGCAGTACTTC.

V gene TRBV18 combines with J gene TRBJ2-1, with 7 positions matching TRBD1. CDR1 KGHSH and CDR2 LQKENI come from the germline V gene. With 2 bases clipped from V and 5 bases from J, the junction kept 3 bases outside the gene matches. The CDR3 length is 14 residues. The CDR3 is CASSPATGNNEQFF. For the CDR3, the DNA is TGTGCCAGCTCACCAGCGACAGGGAACAATGAGCAGTTCTTC.